The source of this T cell receptor (beta chain) is a study of beta chain features in type 1 diabetes. Germline CDR1 SEHNR, CDR2 FQNEAQ (reference sequence). This CDR3 contains 14 residues. Trimming took 6 bases from V and 5 from J; bases not matched to a gene: 7. This clone was observed a few times. Sorting produced populations that all topped 95% purity. Every bit of the isolated RNA underwent reverse transcription, so sequencing read expressed TCRB transcripts. TCRdb keeps only in-frame clones here, not all; method: immunoSEQ multiplex PCR. The profile shows more than 300,000 clones, approximately 8.2% of them singletons.

Sequenced material: central memory CD4+ T cells from blood. The chain combines TRBV7-9 with TRBJ2-5; the match to TRBD1 covers 9 bases. The origin of this receptor is a woman younger than 30 in good health. CDR3 nucleotides: TGTGCCAGCAGACCCGGACAGGGGTCGGAGACCCAGTACTTC. Amino acid sequence: CASRPGQGSETQYF.